This TCR beta chain was sequenced in a study of human T cells and chemical hapten exposure. Regarding time point: patch test 3, about 24 weeks after DPC sensitization. Treatment described: therapeutic diphenylcyclopropenone sensitization with weekly scalp DPC. The germline gives CDR1 MNHEY, CDR2 SVGAGI. Losses at the gene ends were 6 bases for V and 1 base for J; bases not matched to a gene: 15. This CDR3 region has 17 residues. TCRdb reprocessed the RACE reads with MiXCR, giving one entry per CDR3 protein. The repertoire includes about 200,000 distinct CDR3 sequences, roughly a quarter of them detected once, and 2% to 2.5% sits in the top ten.

The clonotype originates from a middle-aged woman with alopecia areata. Some clones in this sample may be carry-over from other donors' samples. The chain links TRBV6-5 to TRBJ2-7; the match to TRBD1 covers 7 bases. The sequenced sample was whole blood, obtained in connection with sensitization to the hapten diphenylcyclopropenone (DPC). As DNA, the CDR3 is TGTGCCAGCAGCTACAGTGCCGGGACAGACGCTTCCTACGAGCAGTACTTC. It codes for CASSYSAGTDASYEQYF.